These 32 T cell receptor beta chains were all obtained from the same sample, sequenced in a study of T cells in Graves' hyperthyroidism and ophthalmopathy. Amplified regions were TCR beta CDR3 sequences from RNA transcripts. The HTBI primer set served for first-round RT-PCR of the TCR CDR3. TCRdb called the multiplex PCR reads again in MiXCR, with one record for every CDR3 protein. The table has some 500,000 distinct CDR3 sequences, 15% to 20% seen once. The sample comprised blood. The source is a woman aged 30 to 39 with Graves' ophthalmopathy.

This clonotype has at least ten counts. The V gene is TRBV18, the J gene TRBJ2-1; 7 positions match TRBD1. This CDR3 contains 13 residues. V lost 3 bases to trimming and J lost 6 bases; unmatched junction nucleotides: 2. Germline CDR1 reads KGHSH; CDR2 reads LQKENI. This chain's CDR3 is CASSPGTVNEQFF. For the CDR3, the DNA is TGTGCCAGCTCACCCGGGACAGTCAATGAGCAGTTCTTC.

This clonotype has more than one count but fewer than ten. This chain uses TRBV7-9 with TRBJ2-1, with D uncertain. Between the trimmed V and J ends, which lost 5 bases and 7 bases, there was a span of 12 bases. The CDR3 has 13 residues. Germline V gene data show CDR1 as SEHNR and CDR2 as FQNEAQ (reference sequence). The CDR3 protein is CASSPRLENEQFF. The CDR3 region has the DNA TGTGCCAGCAGCCCGAGACTTGAAAATGAGCAGTTCTTC. The full variable domain, in which reference TRBV7-9 and TRBJ2-1 provide the parts outside the CDR3, is DTGVSQNPRHKITKRGQNVTFRCDPISEHNRLYWYRQTLGQGPEFLTYFQNEAQLEKSRLLSDRFSAERPKGSFSTLEIQRTEQGDSAMYLCASSPRLENEQFFGPGTRLTVL.

The V call is TRBV9, the J call TRBJ1-6, with D unclear. The CDR3 runs to 15 residues. Trimming removed 0 bases at V and 0 bases at J, with 4 bases between. Germline-derived CDR1 and CDR2 are SGDLS and YYNGEE. The CDR3 region has the DNA TGTGCCAGCAGCGTAGTGAGCTCCTATAATTCACCCCTCCACTTT. This sequence encodes CASSVVSSYNSPLHF.

This clonotype was detected ten times or more. The chain employs TRBV6-1 and TRBJ2-6; D gene ambiguous. The CDR3 is 16 residues long. In germline, CDR1 is MNHNS, CDR2 SASEGT. The V gene lost 6 bases and the J gene lost 0 bases, with 12 bases spanning the gap. CDR3 in DNA: TGTGCCAGCAGCTCCTTTTCTGACTCTGGGGCCAACGTCCTGACTTTC. Protein sequence: CASSSFSDSGANVLTF.

The chain has TRBV27 and TRBJ1-2; TRBD1 matches 8 bases. In germline, CDR1 is MNHEY, CDR2 SMNVEV (reference sequence). The J segment lost 8 bases and the V segment lost 5 bases, leaving 7 bases of the junction unmatched. This CDR3 spans 13 amino acids. This chain's CDR3 is CASSIDRGGGYTF. The CDR3 nucleotides read TGTGCCAGCAGTATCGACAGGGGAGGGGGCTACACCTTC.

This clonotype was counted between two and nine times. The V and J genes are TRBV11-1 and TRBJ2-7; 8 bases are shared with TRBD2. Germline CDR1 SGHAT, CDR2 FQDESV (reference sequence). The J segment lost 3 bases and the V segment lost 5 bases, leaving 12 bases of the junction unmatched. The CDR3 extends over 16 amino acids. The CDR3 spells CASSQEVGGLDYEQYF. CDR3 nucleotides: TGTGCCAGCAGCCAAGAGGTCGGGGGACTAGACTACGAGCAGTACTTC. The full variable domain, its missing parts supplied by reference TRBV11-1 and TRBJ2-7, is EAEVAQSPRYKITEKSQAVAFWCDPISGHATLYWYRQILGQGPELLVQFQDESVVDDSQLPKDRFSAERLKGVDSTLKIQPAELGDSAMYLCASSQEVGGLDYEQYFGPGTRLTVT.

This clonotype has ten or more counts. The rearrangement links TRBV5-1 to TRBJ1-4, with D unresolved. The V end lost 2 bases, the J end lost 0 bases, and 5 bases lay between the germline ends. The CDR3 runs to 14 residues. The germline gives CDR1 SGHRS, CDR2 YFSETQ. CDR3 loop: CASSLEATNEKLFF. The CDR3 bases are TGCGCCAGCAGCTTAGAAGCAACTAATGAAAAACTGTTTTTT.

This clonotype was seen a few times. The rearrangement uses TRBV28 and TRBJ2-1; TRBD1 matches 7 bases. The CDR3 extends over 15 amino acids. V trimming: 8 bases; J trimming: 2 bases; junction bases outside the gene matches: 9. Germline loops: CDR1 MDHEN, CDR2 SYDVKM. Here the CDR3 reads CASPTGDGTYNEQFF. Here the CDR3 DNA reads TGTGCCAGCCCAACAGGGGATGGGACCTACAATGAGCAGTTCTTC.

This clonotype was found many times. This rearrangement joins TRBV20-1 to TRBJ2-7, with D perhaps matching TRBD2 (5 bases). The CDR3 consists of 15 residues. Trimming removed 3 bases at V and 2 bases at J, with 17 bases between. Germline V gene data show CDR1 as DFQATT and CDR2 as SNEGSKA (reference sequence). For the CDR3, the DNA is TGCAGTGCTAGTGGAGCGGCCGAACGGGCCTACGAGCAGTACTTC. This translates into CSASGAAERAYEQYF.

This clonotype was counted ten times or more. This chain connects TRBV20-1 to TRBJ2-7, with 8 bases matching TRBD2. Germline-derived CDR1 and CDR2 are DFQATT and SNEGSKA (reference sequence). V was clipped by 3 bases and J by 2 bases; unmatched bases: 6. This CDR3 has 14 amino acids. This chain's CDR3 is CSASPSGSPYEQYF. The CDR3 coding sequence is TGCAGTGCTAGTCCGAGCGGGAGTCCCTACGAGCAGTACTTC.

This clonotype has a count of ten or more. The gene calls are TRBV20-1 and TRBJ2-3; D remains ambiguous. Germline V gives CDR1 DFQATT, CDR2 SNEGSKA (reference sequence). Between the trimmed V and J ends, which lost 7 bases and 0 bases, there was a span of 17 bases. The CDR3 totals 15 residues. The CDR3 spells CSVPPGGPSTDTQYF. The CDR3 nucleotides read TGCAGTGTCCCACCCGGCGGACCTAGCACAGATACGCAGTATTTT.

This chain links TRBV5-6 with TRBJ2-2; D is unresolved. Germline CDR1 SGHDT, CDR2 YYEEEE. This CDR3 contains 15 residues. The V gene lost 7 bases and the J gene lost 2 bases, with 15 bases spanning the gap. The CDR3 nucleotides read TGTGCCAGCTCTTCTGAGACACTCAACACCGGGGAGCTGTTTTTT. This codes for CASSSETLNTGELFF.

The chain couples TRBV30 to TRBJ1-4; 7 bases align to TRBD1. This CDR3 spans 13 amino acids. The germline CDR1 and CDR2 sequences are GTSNPN and SVGIG (reference sequence). J was trimmed by 8 bases and V by 3 bases; bases with no gene match: 6. CDR3 in DNA: TGTGCCTGGAGCCGGGACAGTTGGGAAAAACTGTTTTTT. It translates to CAWSRDSWEKLFF.

The sample holds many counts of this clonotype. The V gene is TRBV2, the J gene TRBJ2-1; a weak D match, TRBD1 (6 bases). The V gene's germline CDR1 is SNHLY and CDR2 FYNNEI. This CDR3 has 13 residues. V was clipped by 6 bases and J by 8 bases, with 14 bases between them. For the CDR3, the DNA is TGTGCCAGCAGACAGACAGGTTGGGATGAGCAGTTCTTC. It codes for CASRQTGWDEQFF.

This clonotype occurred a few times. The genes are TRBV5-5 and TRBJ2-5; tentatively, D is TRBD2 (6 bases). Germline assignment: CDR1 SGHKS and CDR2 YYEKEE (reference sequence). There are 14 residues in the CDR3. V was clipped by 2 bases and J by 9 bases, with 17 bases between them. The CDR3 sequence: CASSLGGAEEAQYF. The CDR3 DNA sequence: TGTGCCAGCAGCTTAGGAGGGGCAGAGGAGGCCCAGTACTTC.

This clonotype was counted between two and nine times. V is TRBV6-2 or TRBV6-3 and J is TRBJ2-7, with D perhaps matching TRBD1 (5 bases). Germline values: CDR1 MNHEY, CDR2 SVGEGT. V was trimmed by 2 bases and J by 8 bases, leaving 10 bases between them. This CDR3 region has 12 residues. The CDR3 is CASSYQGFKQYF. DNA of the CDR3: TGTGCCAGCAGTTACCAGGGTTTCAAGCAGTACTTC.

This clonotype has a count of ten or more. The chain employs TRBV30 and TRBJ2-1; maybe TRBD1 (5 bases). The V end was cut by 5 bases, the J end by 3 bases, with 17 bases between. CDR3 length: 15 residues. Per the germline V gene, CDR1 is GTSNPN and CDR2 is SVGIG (reference sequence). In DNA, the CDR3 is TGTGCCTGGGCTGCAGTTGGACAAGACTACAATGAGCAGTTCTTC. Residues: CAWAAVGQDYNEQFF.

The V and J genes are TRBV9 and TRBJ2-7; TRBD1 is a possible D gene (6 bases). CDR1 is SGDLS, CDR2 YYNGEE, per germline. The CDR3 extends over 13 amino acids. Trimming took 5 bases from V and 4 from J, leaving 13 bases between them. CDR3 residues: CASRGAIGYEQYF. The CDR3 coding sequence is TGTGCCAGCAGGGGGGCTATCGGATACGAGCAGTACTTC.

V is TRBV2 and J is TRBJ1-3; perhaps TRBD1 as D (6 bases). The V gene lost 6 bases and the J gene lost 1 base, with 16 bases spanning the gap. CDR3 length: 16 amino acids. Germline V gene lookup returns CDR1 SNHLY and CDR2 FYNNEI. Here the CDR3 reads CASSATGTPSGNTIYF. In DNA form, the CDR3 reads TGTGCCAGCAGCGCCACAGGGACCCCTTCTGGAAACACCATATATTTT. The full variable domain, with the rest looked up from reference TRBV2 and TRBJ1-3, is EPEVTQTPSHQVTQMGQEVILRCVPISNHLYFYWYRQILGQKVEFLVSFYNNEISEKSEIFDDQFSVERPDGSNFTLKIRSTKLEDSAMYFCASSATGTPSGNTIYFGEGSWLTVV.

The chain carries TRBV20-1 and TRBJ2-7; possibly TRBD1 or TRBD2 for D (5 bases each). Trimming took off 4 bases at V and 2 bases at J, with 12 bases between the two ends. CDR1 DFQATT and CDR2 SNEGSKA come from the germline V gene (reference sequence). CDR3 length: 13 amino acids. The CDR3 loop is CSANRDGAYEQYF. In nucleotides, the CDR3 is TGCAGTGCTAACCGGGACGGCGCCTACGAGCAGTACTTC.

This clonotype was observed a few times. The chain is built from TRBV24-1 and TRBJ2-2; 7 bases fit TRBD1. The V and J ends lost 2 bases and 0 bases, in that order; junction bases with no gene match: 11. This CDR3 is built from 19 residues. Per germline, CDR1 KGHDR and CDR2 SFDVKD. The CDR3 loop reads CATSDSPGQTLANTGELFF. For the CDR3, the DNA is TGTGCCACCAGTGATTCCCCGGGACAGACGTTAGCGAACACCGGGGAGCTGTTTTTT.

V is TRBV5-6 and J is TRBJ2-7, with a possible D match to TRBD2 (6 bases). Trimming took off 6 bases at V and 1 base at J, with 20 bases between the two ends. Germline V lookup: CDR1 SGHDT, CDR2 YYEEEE. The CDR3 runs 16 residues. The CDR3 reads CASTGGARPDSYEQYF. In nucleotides, the CDR3 is TGTGCCAGCACCGGCGGGGCGAGGCCCGATTCCTACGAGCAGTACTTC.

V usage is TRBV7-9 and J usage is TRBJ2-2, with D unresolved. The CDR3 contains 14 residues. Germline V gene data show CDR1 as SEHNR and CDR2 as FQNEAQ (reference sequence). V lost 5 bases and J 7 bases, leaving 14 bases between the germline ends. Here the CDR3 DNA reads TGTGCCAGCAGCCTTCAGGCGACCAGCGGGGAGCTGTTTTTT. Protein: CASSLQATSGELFF.

This clonotype was counted many times. The V gene is TRBV12-3 or TRBV12-4, the J gene TRBJ1-6; no clear D. The CDR3 has 13 residues. The V and J ends lost 2 bases and 8 bases respectively, with 7 bases between them. CDR3 DNA: TGTGCCAGCAGTTTAAACGAGTATTCACCCCTCCACTTT. This encodes CASSLNEYSPLHF.

V and J are TRBV28 and TRBJ2-1; 8 positions agree with TRBD2. Germline values: CDR1 MDHEN, CDR2 SYDVKM. The V and J ends lost 4 bases and 3 bases, in that order; junction bases with no gene match: 5. The CDR3 has 15 amino acids. Written as DNA, the CDR3 is TGTGCCAGCAGTTCTAGGACTAGCTTCTACAATGAGCAGTTCTTC. It specifies CASSSRTSFYNEQFF.

With respect to this clonotype: A clone one base away is much larger, so this may be a read error. The chain joins TRBV12-3 or TRBV12-4 to TRBJ2-1; D unresolved. With 4 bases removed from V and 6 bases from J, the gap between germline ends came to 4 bases. The CDR3 has 11 amino acids. CDR3 region: CASSSLNEQFF. The DNA of the CDR3 is TGTGCCAGCAGTTCCCTCAATGAGCAGTTCTTC.

CDR3 residues: CASMGSSGTYEQYF. Here the CDR3 DNA reads TGTGCCAGCATGGGGTCCTCGGGAACCTACGAGCAGTACTTC. The chain links TRBV6-1 to TRBJ2-7, with D possibly TRBD2 on 5 matching bases. CDR1 MNHNS and CDR2 SASEGT come from the germline V gene. This CDR3 has 14 amino acids. Trimming took 7 bases from V and 2 from J, leaving 15 bases between them.

The sample holds many counts of this clonotype. The chain employs TRBV7-2 and TRBJ2-2, with 8 bases identical to TRBD1. Germline-derived CDR1 and CDR2 are SGHTA and FQGNSA. The CDR3 sequence is 15 residues long. With V trimmed by 7 bases and J by 2 bases, 6 bases remained unmatched. In nucleotides, the CDR3 is TGTGCCAGCACCCTGGACAGGGCAAACACCGGGGAGCTGTTTTTT. It is translated as CASTLDRANTGELFF.

This clonotype was seen at least ten times. The chain has TRBV5-1 and TRBJ2-1; 8 nucleotides match TRBD1. CDR1 is SGHRS and CDR2 is YFSETQ in the germline V gene. The CDR3 has 16 residues. V dropped 7 bases and J dropped 3; count of bases not matched to a gene: 12. The CDR3 bases are TGCGCCAGCTCCCCCCCCCGGACAGGGAACTACAATGAGCAGTTCTTC. It specifies CASSPPRTGNYNEQFF.

Many counts were recorded for this clonotype. The rearrangement uses TRBV12-3 or TRBV12-4 and TRBJ2-5; 9 bases align to TRBD1. The CDR3 is 14 residues long. The V segment lost 5 bases and the J segment 5 bases; nucleotides outside the gene matches: 6. CDR3 sequence reads: CASSPGQGGETQYF. CDR3 nucleotides: TGTGCCAGCAGTCCGGGACAGGGAGGCGAGACCCAGTACTTC.

Only a few counts were recorded for this clonotype. The genes are TRBV15 and TRBJ2-2; no reliable D call. The CDR3 loop spans 19 amino acids. Germline CDR1 is LNHNV and CDR2 is YYDKDF (reference sequence). The V end was cut by 0 bases, the J end by 1 base, with 18 bases between. Here the CDR3 DNA reads TGTGCCACCAGCAGAGATGCCAAGACCTTCACTGAGAACACCGGGGAGCTGTTTTTT. This gives the protein CATSRDAKTFTENTGELFF.

This clonotype has only a few counts. This chain uses TRBV24-1 with TRBJ2-2; 7 bases align to TRBD1. Germline CDR1 reads KGHDR; CDR2 reads SFDVKD. CDR3 length: 15 amino acids. Germline trimming cut 4 bases from V and 6 bases from J; bases unmatched to any gene: 7. Here the CDR3 reads CATSDPTGLPGELFF. The CDR3 coding sequence is TGTGCCACCAGTGACCCGACAGGGTTACCCGGGGAGCTGTTTTTT.